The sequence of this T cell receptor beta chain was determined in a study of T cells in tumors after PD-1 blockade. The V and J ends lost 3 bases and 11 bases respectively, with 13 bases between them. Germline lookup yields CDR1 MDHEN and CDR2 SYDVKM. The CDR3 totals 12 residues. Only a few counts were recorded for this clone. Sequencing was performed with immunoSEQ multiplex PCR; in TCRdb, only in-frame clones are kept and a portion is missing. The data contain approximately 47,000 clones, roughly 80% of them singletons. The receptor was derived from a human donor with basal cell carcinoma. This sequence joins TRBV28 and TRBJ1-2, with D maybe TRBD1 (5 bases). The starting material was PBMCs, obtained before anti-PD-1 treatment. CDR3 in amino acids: CASSFLGEPYTF. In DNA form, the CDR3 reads TGTGCCAGCAGTTTTTTAGGGGAACCGTACACCTTC.